The 4 T cell receptor beta chains below come from one sample, sequenced in a study of cytomegalovirus exposure and HLA in healthy donors. PCR employed 60 Vbeta and 13 Jbeta primers. Measured with immunoSEQ multiplex PCR; TCRdb has only the in-frame clones, and not every one. The data show 99,000 or so clones, around four fifths seen once. What was sequenced was PBMCs. The receptors were gathered from a woman aged 40 to 55 in good health and CMV-seronegative.

The sample holds one count of this clone. The CDR3 sequence is CAWSVAGGLEEQYF. Here the CDR3 DNA reads TGTGCCTGGAGTGTAGCAGGGGGCCTAGAAGAGCAGTACTTC. This chain links TRBV30 with TRBJ2-7, with 8 bases matching TRBD1. With V trimmed by 0 bases and J by 7 bases, 8 bases remained unmatched. CDR1 is GTSNPN and CDR2 is SVGIG in the germline V gene (reference sequence). This CDR3 region has 14 residues.

The chain links TRBV5-1 to TRBJ2-7; D remains ambiguous. Germline CDR1 and CDR2: SGHRS and YFSETQ. There are 14 residues in the CDR3. V shed 0 bases and J shed 2 bases, with 9 bases lying between them. The CDR3 bases are TGCGCCAGCAGCTTGGGAACGGGTACCTACGAGCAGTACTTC. Translated, it gives CASSLGTGTYEQYF.

This clone was found a few times. J is TRBJ2-7 and V is TRBV11-2; no definite D call. V lost 0 bases, J lost 3 bases, and 9 bases lay in between. CDR1 is SGHAT and CDR2 is FQNNGV in the germline V gene. This CDR3 is 14 amino acids long. CDR3: CASSLDPLDYEQYF. The CDR3, as DNA: TGTGCCAGCAGCTTAGATCCGTTAGACTACGAGCAGTACTTC.

J is TRBJ1-1 and V is TRBV28, with D tentatively TRBD1 (6 bases). V lost 6 bases and J 6 bases, leaving 26 bases between the germline ends. CDR3 size: 17 residues. Germline V gene sequence: CDR1 MDHEN, CDR2 SYDVKM. CDR3 DNA sequence: TGTGCCAGCAGCCGCGGGCCAACGCGGCAGGGGCTTTCTGAAGCTTTCTTT. This translates into CASSRGPTRQGLSEAFF.